Shown below are 8 T cell receptor beta chains from a single sample sequenced in a study of blood T cell repertoires in COVID-19. The table came from immunoSEQ multiplex PCR; TCRdb's copy has only in-frame clones and leaves some out. Of roughly 120,000 clones in the sample, roughly 82% are singletons; the top ten hold about 17%. Sequenced input: peripheral blood. The receptors shown here come from a woman aged 55-70 years with acute or convalescent COVID-19.

The V call is TRBV5-1, the J call TRBJ1-1; TRBD1 might be the D (5 bases). This CDR3 spans 14 amino acids. V was cut by 4 bases and J by 2 bases, with 12 bases left in between. Germline V gene lookup returns CDR1 SGHRS and CDR2 YFSETQ. The CDR3 bases are TGCGCCAGCAGCGAATGGGGGGGAAACACTGAAGCTTTCTTT. This sequence encodes CASSEWGGNTEAFF.

This chain connects TRBV4-1 to TRBJ2-4; 7 bases align to TRBD1. Germline trimming cut 2 bases from V and 0 bases from J; bases unmatched to any gene: 7. CDR1 and CDR2 (germline): MGHRA, YSYEKL. The CDR3 has 17 amino acids. CDR3 coding DNA: TGCGCCAGCAGCCAACCAAGACAGGGATTAGCCAAAAACATTCAGTACTTC. Translation: CASSQPRQGLAKNIQYF.

The chain couples TRBV7-9 to TRBJ2-7; D possibly corresponds to TRBD2 (5 bases). Germline CDR1 SEHNR, CDR2 FQNEAQ (reference sequence). Between the trimmed V and J ends, which lost 2 bases and 2 bases, there was a span of 13 bases. This CDR3 region has 15 residues. CDR3 nucleotides: TGTGCCAGCAGCTTAAAAGGGCGGGTGGCCTACGAGCAGTACTTC. Amino acid sequence: CASSLKGRVAYEQYF.

This clone showed up just a few times. The V gene is TRBV2, the J gene TRBJ1-4; 7 nucleotides match TRBD1. The junction had 8 bases not matched to a gene; V was cut back by 6 bases and J by 7 bases. Germline CDR1 and CDR2: SNHLY and FYNNEI. The CDR3 has 14 amino acids. DNA for the CDR3: TGTGCCAGCAGGCGGACAGGCAATACTGAAAAACTGTTTTTT. Its protein product is CASRRTGNTEKLFF.

The J gene is TRBJ1-1, the V gene TRBV6-5; D gene unclear. The CDR3 length is 13 residues. From germline, CDR1 is MNHEY and CDR2 SVGAGI. V was shortened by 6 bases and J by 0 bases, with 8 bases between the two germline ends. CDR3 sequence: CASSRQLNTEAFF. CDR3 DNA sequence: TGTGCCAGCAGCCGACAATTGAACACTGAAGCTTTCTTT.

This chain uses TRBV15 with TRBJ1-1; D gene ambiguous. The CDR3 has 14 amino acids. V was clipped by 5 bases and J by 0 bases, with 10 bases between them. From germline, CDR1 is LNHNV and CDR2 YYDKDF (reference sequence). The CDR3 sequence is CATSRKGVNTEAFF. For the CDR3, the DNA is TGTGCCACCAGCCGTAAGGGAGTGAACACTGAAGCTTTCTTT.

Turning to this clone: Other DNA sequences within the sample encode an identical CDR3. The chain is built from TRBV6-5 and TRBJ2-7; 11 bases fit TRBD1. The CDR3 extends over 14 amino acids. Losses at the gene ends were 2 bases for V and 4 bases for J; bases not matched to a gene: 1. Germline loops: CDR1 MNHEY, CDR2 SVGAGI. CDR3 bases: TGTGCCAGCAGTTACGGACAGGGGGCGTACGAGCAGTACTTC. Encoded protein: CASSYGQGAYEQYF.

This clone was picked up one time. The chain couples TRBV7-2 to TRBJ1-5; TRBD1 might be the D (6 bases). The V gene lost 4 bases and the J gene lost 3 bases, with 13 bases spanning the gap. From germline, CDR1 is SGHTA and CDR2 FQGNSA. CDR3 length equals 15 residues. CDR3 sequence (DNA): TGTGCCAGCAGCTCGGCAGGGGTTATCAATCAGCCCCAGCATTTT. Translated, it gives CASSSAGVINQPQHF.